These 24 T cell receptor beta chains originate from one sample sequenced in a study of OX40 agonist ivuxolimab in advanced cancers. Repertoires were generated with immunoSEQ multiplex PCR, while TCRdb's copy carries only in-frame clones and drops some. This sample has 45,000 to 65,000 clones, with around 86% found just once. The source material was CD4+ or CD8+ T cells sorted from blood, sampled in a trial of the OX40 agonist ivuxolimab. The receptors here all came from an adult with an advanced solid tumor such as melanoma, head and neck, liver or kidney cancer.

This clone was observed a single time. The chain's CDR3 is CASSYISRPTVMQPQHF. CDR3 DNA sequence: TGTGCCAGTAGTTATATTTCCCGGCCCACGGTCATGCAGCCCCAGCATTTT. The chain joins TRBV19 to TRBJ1-5; D gene uncertain. In germline, CDR1 is LNHDA, CDR2 SQIVND (reference sequence). This CDR3 spans 17 amino acids. Trimming took off 5 bases at V and 7 bases at J, with 24 bases between the two ends.

This sequence joins TRBV19 and TRBJ1-1, with D possibly matching TRBD1 (5 bases). Germline CDR1 and CDR2: LNHDA and SQIVND (reference sequence). CDR3 length: 14 residues. Trimming left V 1 base short and J 5 bases short, with 11 bases between. CDR3 amino acids: CASSIARGGTEAFF. In DNA, the CDR3 is TGTGCCAGTAGTATAGCTAGGGGTGGAACTGAAGCTTTCTTT.

CDR3 in DNA: TGCGCCAGCAGCACCCTCCTAGCGGGAAATTCCAATGAGCAGTTCTTC. It translates to CASSTLLAGNSNEQFF. This sequence joins TRBV5-1 and TRBJ2-1; TRBD2 matches at 9 bases. Germline V CDR1 and CDR2: SGHRS, YFSETQ. The junction had 11 bases not matched to a gene; V was cut back by 4 bases and J by 6 bases. The CDR3 is 16 residues long.

This chain uses TRBV2 with TRBJ1-6, with D hard to call. Trimming took 6 bases from V and 7 from J, leaving 10 bases between them. The germline CDR1 and CDR2 sequences are SNHLY and FYNNEI. The CDR3 contains 13 residues. The CDR3 sequence is CASRISENSPLHF. In DNA, the CDR3 is TGTGCCAGCAGAATCAGCGAAAATTCACCCCTCCACTTT.

This clone was observed a few times. The rearrangement joins TRBV9 to TRBJ2-4, with 13 bases that match TRBD2. Losses at the gene ends were 1 base for V and 2 bases for J; bases not matched to a gene: 9. Germline CDR1 and CDR2: SGDLS and YYNGEE. CDR3 length: 19 amino acids. The CDR3 bases are TGTGCCAGCAGCGTACAAGGACTAGCGGGAGACCCTACCAAAAACATTCAGTACTTC. As protein: CASSVQGLAGDPTKNIQYF.

The rearrangement uses TRBV10-3 and TRBJ1-2, with D unclear. Germline values: CDR1 ENHRY, CDR2 SYGVKD. The CDR3 has 14 residues. V lost 3 bases and J lost 0, with 8 bases in between. The DNA for the CDR3 is TGTGCCATCAGTGACCGGGGAGCTAACTATGGCTACACCTTC. This sequence encodes CAISDRGANYGYTF.

This clone ranks as medium-sized. This CDR3 reads CATSRDPFNYGYTF. The CDR3 DNA sequence: TGTGCCACCAGCAGAGACCCATTTAACTATGGCTACACCTTC. The chain has TRBV15 and TRBJ1-2, with D hard to call. Germline V gene data show CDR1 as LNHNV and CDR2 as YYDKDF (reference sequence). Trimming cost V 0 bases and J 1 base, with 6 bases left between them. This CDR3 region has 14 residues. The full variable domain, rest sourced from reference TRBV15 and TRBJ1-2, is DAMVIQNPRYQVTQFGKPVTLSCSQTLNHNVMYWYQQKSSQAPKLLFHYYDKDFNNEADTPDNFQSRRPNTSFCFLDIRSPGLGDTAMYLCATSRDPFNYGYTFGSGTRLTVV.

This rearrangement joins TRBV2 to TRBJ1-1, with D unclear. The CDR3 is made up of 15 amino acids. The V gene's germline CDR1 is SNHLY and CDR2 FYNNEI. Trimming removed 7 bases from V and 1 base from J, with 16 bases in between. The chain's CDR3 is CASTLGYPRNTEAFF. The CDR3 DNA is TGTGCCAGCACCCTAGGTTACCCTCGGAACACTGAAGCTTTCTTT.

The rearrangement uses TRBV7-2 and TRBJ2-7, with TRBD2 identical over 8 bases. CDR3 length equals 16 residues. The V gene end was trimmed by 2 bases and the J gene end by 0 bases; junction bases not matched to a gene: 6. CDR1 and CDR2 from the germline V gene are SGHTA and FQGNSA. Written as DNA, the CDR3 is TGTGCCAGCAGCTTAAATAGCGGGATAAACTCCTACGAGCAGTACTTC. As protein: CASSLNSGINSYEQYF.

The chain is built from TRBV21-1 and TRBJ2-7. TRBV21-1 represents a pseudogene. This CDR3 comprises 15 residues. CDR3 in amino acids: CASSKRAGRSYEQYF. Here the CDR3 DNA reads TGTGCCAGCAGCAAACGGGCAGGAAGATCCTACGAGCAGTACTTC.

Turning to this clone: Other DNA sequences in this specimen translate into the identical CDR3. The J gene is TRBJ2-3, the V gene TRBV2, with a weak D call TRBD1 (6 bases). V dropped 3 bases and J dropped 3 bases, with 13 bases sitting between them. The CDR3 extends over 15 amino acids. Germline V gives CDR1 SNHLY, CDR2 FYNNEI. The CDR3 bases are TGTGCCAGCAGTGACAGGGAAGGGGGTACAGATACGCAGTATTTT. Protein product: CASSDREGGTDTQYF.

The rearrangement links TRBV2 to TRBJ2-3; D is uncertain. The V and J ends lost 2 bases and 0 bases respectively, with 6 bases between them. CDR1 and CDR2 (germline): SNHLY, FYNNEI. This CDR3 contains 14 residues. This CDR3 reads CASSEKRSTDTQYF. For the CDR3, the DNA is TGTGCCAGCAGTGAAAAGCGAAGCACAGATACGCAGTATTTT.

Only a few counts were recorded for this clone. The identical CDR3 is also encoded by other nucleotide sequences in the sample. The V call is TRBV27, the J call TRBJ1-1, with D possibly being TRBD1 (6 bases). CDR1 and CDR2 (germline): MNHEY, SMNVEV (reference sequence). V lost 5 bases to trimming and J lost 1 base, with 11 bases between them. The CDR3 is 14 amino acids. This chain's CDR3 is CASSPDRPNTEAFF. In nucleotides, the CDR3 is TGTGCCAGCAGTCCGGACAGACCGAACACTGAAGCTTTCTTT.

The gene calls are TRBV5-1 and TRBJ2-2, with TRBD1 as a possible D gene (6 bases). The V and J ends lost 7 bases and 6 bases respectively, with 22 bases between them. Germline CDR1 SGHRS, CDR2 YFSETQ. This CDR3 has 16 residues. The CDR3 DNA follows: TGCGCCAGCCTTCCCGCACCTCAGGGGAAGGCCGGGGAGCTGTTTTTT. The encoded protein is CASLPAPQGKAGELFF. Together with reference TRBV5-1 and TRBJ2-2, the CDR3 gives the full variable domain: KAGVTQTPRYLIKTRGQQVTLSCSPISGHRSVSWYQQTPGQGLQFLFEYFSETQRNKGNFPGRFSGRQFSNSRSEMNVSTLELGDSALYLCASLPAPQGKAGELFFGEGSRLTVL.

The rearrangement joins TRBV19 to TRBJ1-5; D remains unclear. This CDR3 contains 14 residues. The ends were cut back, 3 bases at V and 7 bases at J, with 13 bases in the middle. The germline gives CDR1 LNHDA, CDR2 SQIVND (reference sequence). CDR3 sequence: CASSISSLGQPQHF. The CDR3 DNA reads TGTGCCAGTAGTATCTCGTCTCTTGGGCAGCCCCAGCATTTT.

Here the CDR3 DNA reads TGTGCCACCAGCAGAGCAGGTTTGGAGACCCAGTACTTC. Residues: CATSRAGLETQYF. This chain joins TRBV15 and TRBJ2-5; D ambiguous. Germline CDR1 LNHNV, CDR2 YYDKDF (reference sequence). This CDR3 spans 13 amino acids. The V end was cut by 1 base, the J end by 5 bases, with 8 bases between.

This clone has only one observation. This rearrangement joins TRBV7-2 to TRBJ2-7, with 10 bases that match TRBD2. V shed 5 bases, J shed 4 bases, and the junction held 17 bases outside the gene matches. The germline gives CDR1 SGHTA, CDR2 FQGNSA. This CDR3 spans 18 amino acids. The CDR3 nucleotides are TGTGCCAGCAGCGTCCAGGGGGGAGTAGCGGGAGGTTTTTACGAGCAGTACTTC. It yields the protein CASSVQGGVAGGFYEQYF.

CDR3 loop: CASSLAGGQGVTFF. The CDR3 nucleotides are TGTGCCAGCAGCTTAGCCGGGGGACAGGGGGTGACTTTCTTT. The V and J genes are TRBV7-2 and TRBJ1-1; 11 bases align to TRBD1. The germline V gene encodes CDR1 SGHTA and CDR2 FQGNSA. V was clipped by 0 bases and J by 12 bases; unmatched bases: 6. CDR3 size: 14 residues.

The chain recombines TRBV4-1 with TRBJ2-7; TRBD1 aligns across 7 bases. The CDR3 covers 17 residues. Looked up from germline, CDR1 is MGHRA and CDR2 is YSYEKL. V dropped 2 bases and J dropped 4; count of bases not matched to a gene: 14. The CDR3, as DNA: TGCGCCAGCAGCCAAATGATTACGGGACAGCTACCTTACGAGCAGTACTTC. Amino acids: CASSQMITGQLPYEQYF.

CDR3 region: CASSPRTSGGANTGELFF. For the CDR3, the DNA is TGTGCCAGCAGCCCCAGGACTAGCGGGGGGGCTAACACCGGGGAGCTGTTTTTT. The rearrangement joins TRBV7-8 to TRBJ2-2, with 15 bases aligning to TRBD2. CDR1 is SGHVS and CDR2 is FQNEAQ in the germline V gene. The junction had 6 bases not matched to a gene; V was cut back by 5 bases and J by 2 bases. The CDR3 has 18 amino acids.

The CDR3 DNA reads as TGTGCCAGCTCATCTCTAACTCTGGACGGCTACACCTTC. This encodes CASSSLTLDGYTF. The V call is TRBV18, the J call TRBJ1-2, with unresolved D. The CDR3 extends over 13 amino acids. Germline V gene lookup returns CDR1 KGHSH and CDR2 LQKENI. V lost 5 bases, J lost 8 bases, and 15 bases lay in between.

CDR3 region: CASRNVLGFGQPQHF. The CDR3 region has the DNA TGTGCCAGCAGGAATGTTCTTGGTTTTGGTCAGCCCCAGCATTTT. The chain links TRBV28 to TRBJ1-5, with no clear D. The germline V and J ends were trimmed by 6 bases and 6 bases, with 18 bases remaining between them. CDR3 length: 15 residues. Per the germline V gene, CDR1 is MDHEN and CDR2 is SYDVKM.

CDR3 in DNA: TGTGCCATCAGTGAGTCGAACGTGGGCCGCTCCTACGAGCAGTACTTC. This encodes CAISESNVGRSYEQYF. V gene TRBV10-3 combines with J gene TRBJ2-7; D remains ambiguous. CDR1 and CDR2 (germline): ENHRY, SYGVKD. Trimming pared 0 bases from V and 0 bases from J, leaving 12 bases between. There are 16 residues in the CDR3.

The chain is built from TRBV5-1 and TRBJ1-4; TRBD1 matches at 10 bases. The germline CDR1 and CDR2 sequences are SGHRS and YFSETQ. The CDR3 covers 16 residues. The V gene end was trimmed by 0 bases and the J gene end by 5 bases; junction bases not matched to a gene: 4. CDR3 DNA sequence: TGCGCCAGCAGCTTGGGACAGGGGGCCCTAAATGAAAAACTGTTTTTT. It yields the protein CASSLGQGALNEKLFF.